Below, 18 T cell receptor beta chains from the same sample are listed, as sequenced in a study of OX40 agonist ivuxolimab in advanced cancers. The method was immunoSEQ multiplex PCR; TCRdb's version includes in-frame clones alone and lacks a portion of them. Seen here are about 58,000 clones, roughly 80% observed once, and the top ten hold 3% to 4%. The material sequenced was CD4+ or CD8+ T cells sorted from blood, taken in a trial of the OX40 agonist ivuxolimab. The source of these receptors is an adult with an advanced solid tumor such as melanoma, head and neck, liver or kidney cancer.

The chain joins TRBV7-2 to TRBJ2-5; D is uncertain. Trimming pared 0 bases from V and 5 bases from J, leaving 4 bases between. CDR1 is SGHTA, CDR2 FQGNSA, per germline. This CDR3 has 12 residues. CDR3 sequence reads: CASSLAPETQYF. The CDR3 DNA follows: TGTGCCAGCAGCTTAGCCCCCGAGACCCAGTACTTC.

V usage is TRBV29-1 and J usage is TRBJ1-5; TRBD1 agrees at 8 bases. CDR3 length: 15 residues. Germline assignment: CDR1 SQVTM and CDR2 ANQGSEA. V lost 0 bases to trimming and J lost 7 bases; unmatched junction nucleotides: 8. The DNA of the CDR3 is TGCAGCGTTGAAGATCTTGGCAGGGGGCGGCAGCCCCAGCATTTT. Translating gives CSVEDLGRGRQPQHF.

The chain recombines TRBV15 with TRBJ2-7; 10 nucleotides agree with TRBD1. V lost 3 bases to trimming and J lost 7 bases; unmatched junction nucleotides: 12. The CDR3 is made up of 16 amino acids. Germline lookup yields CDR1 LNHNV and CDR2 YYDKDF (reference sequence). DNA for the CDR3: TGTGCCACCAGCAGCGTTCAGACAGGGGGCAATCAGGAGCAGTACTTC. This gives the protein CATSSVQTGGNQEQYF.

The V and J genes are TRBV5-1 and TRBJ2-3, with TRBD2 as a possible D gene (7 bases). The CDR3 runs 15 residues. V shed 2 bases and J shed 3 bases, with 13 bases lying between them. The germline V gene encodes CDR1 SGHRS and CDR2 YFSETQ. In DNA form, the CDR3 reads TGCGCCAGCAGCTTTGGACTAGGGGGAACAGATACGCAGTATTTT. Its translation is CASSFGLGGTDTQYF.

The gene calls are TRBV27 and TRBJ2-2; D gene uncertain. Germline CDR1 is MNHEY and CDR2 is SMNVEV (reference sequence). Trimming removed 6 bases at V and 0 bases at J, with 5 bases between. The CDR3 extends over 13 amino acids. The CDR3 sequence: CASRIANTGELFF. In DNA, the CDR3 is TGTGCCAGCAGGATTGCGAACACCGGGGAGCTGTTTTTT.

The chain joins TRBV5-1 to TRBJ1-4, with 7 bases aligning to TRBD1. The CDR3 extends over 15 amino acids. V was clipped by 0 bases and J by 8 bases; unmatched bases: 7. Per the germline V gene, CDR1 is SGHRS and CDR2 is YFSETQ. The CDR3 protein is CASSLAGGGEEKLFF. The DNA for the CDR3 is TGCGCCAGCAGCTTGGCCGGAGGGGGCGAGGAAAAACTGTTTTTT.

The chain recombines TRBV30 with TRBJ1-1, with a possible D match to TRBD1 (6 bases). The CDR3 covers 13 residues. Germline-derived CDR1 and CDR2 are GTSNPN and SVGIG (reference sequence). Trimming cost V 0 bases and J 5 bases, with 10 bases left between them. The CDR3 nucleotides read TGTGCCTGGAGTGTCGCCGGACAGACTGAAGCTTTCTTT. Translated, it gives CAWSVAGQTEAFF.

The CDR3 DNA sequence: TGCGCCAGCAGCCCTCTTTCTCGCCCTAGCACAGATACGCAGTATTTT. Translated: CASSPLSRPSTDTQYF. V is TRBV4-1 and J is TRBJ2-3; no clear D. Germline CDR1 reads MGHRA; CDR2 reads YSYEKL. The CDR3 is 16 amino acids. V lost 4 bases to trimming and J lost 0 bases, with 14 bases between them.

The chain has TRBV7-6 and TRBJ2-7; 8 bases are a match to TRBD1. In germline, CDR1 is SGHVS, CDR2 FNYEAQ. J lost 2 bases, V lost 4 bases, and 7 bases had no gene match. The CDR3 covers 15 residues. CDR3 amino acids: CASSSSLDRAYEQYF. The CDR3 nucleotides read TGTGCCAGCAGCTCATCGTTGGACAGGGCCTACGAGCAGTACTTC.

This clone has only one observation. The genes are TRBV6-6 and TRBJ2-7; 8 nucleotides agree with TRBD1. Germline lookup yields CDR1 MNHNY and CDR2 SVGAGI (reference sequence). Unmatched junction bases numbered 8, after V lost 11 bases and J lost 2 bases. The CDR3 is 13 residues long. The CDR3 DNA reads as TGTGCCTGCCGAGAACAGGGGGCCTACGAGCAGTACTTC. Its translation: CACREQGAYEQYF.

The V call is TRBV6-5, the J call TRBJ1-2, with 7 bases aligning to TRBD1. Germline V gene lookup returns CDR1 MNHEY and CDR2 SVGAGI. This CDR3 is 13 amino acids long. V gave up 6 bases and J gave up 4 bases; unmatched junction bases: 5. The CDR3, as DNA: TGTGCCAGCAGCATGACAGGGTCCTATGGCTACACCTTC. Its protein product is CASSMTGSYGYTF.

This chain joins TRBV2 and TRBJ1-1, with TRBD1 as a possible D gene (5 bases). Looked up from germline, CDR1 is SNHLY and CDR2 is FYNNEI. The CDR3 is made up of 13 amino acids. Trimming left V 2 bases short and J 4 bases short, with 8 bases between. The CDR3 DNA reads as TGTGCCAGCAGTGAACAGGGTGGCACTGAAGCTTTCTTT. Its translation is CASSEQGGTEAFF.

The chain uses TRBV7-9 and TRBJ2-3; 10 nucleotides align to TRBD1. The CDR3 extends over 13 amino acids. CDR1 SEHNR and CDR2 FQNEAQ come from the germline V gene (reference sequence). Trimming took 8 bases from V and 3 from J; bases not matched to a gene: 2. For the CDR3, the DNA is TGTGCCAGCCGGACAGGGGGTACAGATACGCAGTATTTT. Its protein product is CASRTGGTDTQYF. Based on the CDR3 plus reference TRBV7-9 and TRBJ2-3, the full variable domain is DTGVSQNPRHKITKRGQNVTFRCDPISEHNRLYWYRQTLGQGPEFLTYFQNEAQLEKSRLLSDRFSAERPKGSFSTLEIQRTEQGDSAMYLCASRTGGTDTQYFGPGTRLTVL.

This chain joins TRBV7-9 and TRBJ2-3, with 9 bases lining up with TRBD2. This CDR3 has 16 residues. V trimming: 6 bases; J trimming: 0 bases; junction bases outside the gene matches: 7. Germline CDR1 SEHNR, CDR2 FQNEAQ (reference sequence). DNA for the CDR3: TGTGCCAGCAGTCCATCTCTAGCGGGGAGCACAGATACGCAGTATTTT. Protein product: CASSPSLAGSTDTQYF.

This clone has only one observation. The J gene is TRBJ2-5, the V gene TRBV27; 7 nucleotides align to TRBD1. This CDR3 is 13 amino acids long. J was trimmed by 5 bases and V by 5 bases; bases with no gene match: 5. Germline V gene lookup returns CDR1 MNHEY and CDR2 SMNVEV (reference sequence). In DNA, the CDR3 is TGTGCCAGCAGTGGACAGGTAGCGGAGACCCAGTACTTC. Its protein product is CASSGQVAETQYF.

The rearrangement uses TRBV7-8 and TRBJ1-2; D may be TRBD1 (5 bases). The CDR3 sequence is 14 residues long. V was shortened by 1 base and J by 5 bases, with 11 bases between the two germline ends. The germline CDR1 and CDR2 sequences are SGHVS and FQNEAQ. The CDR3 loop is CASSLDGGAYGYTF. The CDR3 nucleotides read TGTGCCAGCAGCTTAGACGGGGGTGCATATGGCTACACCTTC.

The chain carries TRBV28 and TRBJ1-2; D unclear. Trimming took off 4 bases at V and 6 bases at J, with 3 bases between the two ends. The germline CDR1 and CDR2 sequences are MDHEN and SYDVKM. CDR3 length: 10 residues. The CDR3 loop reads CASSSDGYTF. In DNA, the CDR3 is TGTGCCAGCAGTTCGGATGGCTACACCTTC.

The chain employs TRBV7-9 and TRBJ2-5; 7 bases align to TRBD2. The CDR3 is 14 amino acids. CDR1 and CDR2 from the germline V gene are SEHNR and FQNEAQ (reference sequence). V dropped 6 bases and J dropped 2; count of bases not matched to a gene: 6. The CDR3 region has the DNA TGTGCCAGCAGTCCCTCCGGGGGGCAAGAGACCCAGTACTTC. It encodes CASSPSGGQETQYF. The whole variable domain, filled in from reference TRBV7-9 and TRBJ2-5, reads DTGVSQNPRHKITKRGQNVTFRCDPISEHNRLYWYRQTLGQGPEFLTYFQNEAQLEKSRLLSDRFSAERPKGSFSTLEIQRTEQGDSAMYLCASSPSGGQETQYFGPGTRLLVL.